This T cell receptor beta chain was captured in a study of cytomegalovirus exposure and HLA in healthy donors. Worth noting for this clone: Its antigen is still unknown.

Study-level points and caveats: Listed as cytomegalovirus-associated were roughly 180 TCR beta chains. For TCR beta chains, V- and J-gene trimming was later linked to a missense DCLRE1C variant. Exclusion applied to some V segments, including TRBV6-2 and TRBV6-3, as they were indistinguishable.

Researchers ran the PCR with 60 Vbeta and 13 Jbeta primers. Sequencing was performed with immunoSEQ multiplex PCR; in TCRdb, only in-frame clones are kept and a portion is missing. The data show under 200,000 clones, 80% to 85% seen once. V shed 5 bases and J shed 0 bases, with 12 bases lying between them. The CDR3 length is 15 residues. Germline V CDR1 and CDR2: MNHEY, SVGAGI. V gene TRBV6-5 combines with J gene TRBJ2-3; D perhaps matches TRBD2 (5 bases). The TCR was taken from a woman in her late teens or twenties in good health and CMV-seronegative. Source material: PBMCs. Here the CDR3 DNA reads TGTGCCAGCAGTATAAGCGGATCTAGCACAGATACGCAGTATTTT. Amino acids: CASSISGSSTDTQYF.